One sample yielded the 15 T cell receptor beta chains listed below, sequenced in a study of response to subunit inactivated influenza vaccine. TCRdb re-called the RT-PCR reads with MiXCR, one entry per CDR3 protein. The sample consists of fewer than 700,000 distinct CDR3 sequences, over 10% of them appearing once. This material consisted of PBMCs from blood, taken roughly 47 days after vaccination. These receptors all come from a man aged 50 to 60 who received an inactivated influenza vaccine.

Points on this clonotype: A much bigger clone sits one base away, suggesting this may be a read error. The J gene is TRBJ2-5, the V gene TRBV20-1; perhaps TRBD2 as D (5 bases). This CDR3 region has 12 residues. Trimming shortened V by 3 bases and J by 7 bases, and 12 bases separated the two germline ends. Germline V CDR1 and CDR2: DFQATT, SNEGSKA (reference sequence). CDR3 sequence: CSASRRVRTQYF. CDR3 nucleotide sequence: TGCAGTGCTAGCCGGCGGGTAAGGACCCAGTACTTC.

This clonotype was recorded a few times. The chain recombines TRBV9 with TRBJ2-5; D perhaps matches TRBD2 (5 bases). This CDR3 spans 13 amino acids. V gave up 4 bases and J gave up 5 bases, with 12 bases separating them. Looked up from germline, CDR1 is SGDLS and CDR2 is YYNGEE. Here the CDR3 DNA reads TGTGCCAGCAGCCAAAGCGGATGGGAGACCCAGTACTTC. The encoded protein is CASSQSGWETQYF.

This clonotype has at least ten counts. The chain carries TRBV5-1 and TRBJ2-7, with 7 bases identical to TRBD1. The germline V gene has CDR1 SGHRS and CDR2 YFSETQ. V lost 0 bases to trimming and J lost 8 bases; unmatched junction nucleotides: 2. The CDR3 spans 12 residues. This CDR3 reads CASSLDRGKQYF. CDR3 bases: TGCGCCAGCAGCTTGGACAGGGGCAAGCAGTACTTC.

The sample holds a few counts of this clonotype. The chain links TRBV20-1 to TRBJ1-6, with D uncertain. This CDR3 is 14 amino acids long. V lost 5 bases to trimming and J lost 7 bases, with 15 bases between them. Germline CDR1 is DFQATT and CDR2 is SNEGSKA (reference sequence). The CDR3 DNA follows: TGCAGTGCTCTGACTGGGCAATCAAATTCACCCCTCCACTTT. This translates into CSALTGQSNSPLHF.

The V and J genes are TRBV20-1 and TRBJ2-7, with 7 positions matching TRBD1. Losses at the gene ends were 6 bases for V and 1 base for J; bases not matched to a gene: 9. CDR1 is DFQATT, CDR2 SNEGSKA, per germline (reference sequence). This CDR3 has 14 residues. For the CDR3, the DNA is TGCAGTGCAAACGGACAGGTTACGTCCTACGAGCAGTACTTC. As protein: CSANGQVTSYEQYF.

This sequence joins TRBV10-3 and TRBJ2-5, with D perhaps TRBD2 (6 bases). The CDR3 has 13 residues. Germline CDR1 is ENHRY and CDR2 is SYGVKD. V shed 3 bases and J shed 9 bases, with 14 bases lying between them. CDR3: CAISDFGGVAQYF. CDR3 bases: TGTGCCATCAGTGATTTCGGAGGGGTTGCCCAGTACTTC.

This clonotype was picked up many times. The rearrangement uses TRBV5-1 and TRBJ2-7; TRBD1 might be the D (5 bases). Germline CDR1 is SGHRS and CDR2 is YFSETQ. CDR3 length equals 14 residues. V was trimmed by 4 bases and J by 3 bases, leaving 14 bases between them. CDR3 in DNA: TGCGCCAGCAGCCTTCAGGGTCAGGGCTACGAGCAGTACTTC. Translation: CASSLQGQGYEQYF.

At least ten counts were recorded for this clonotype. The rearrangement uses TRBV12-3 or TRBV12-4 and TRBJ2-7; 8 nucleotides agree with TRBD1. J lost 0 bases, V lost 6 bases, and 1 base had no gene match. This CDR3 contains 13 residues. The CDR3 reads CASRGTGSYEQYF. The CDR3 nucleotides read TGTGCCAGCAGAGGGACAGGCTCCTACGAGCAGTACTTC.

Ten or more counts support this clonotype. V usage is TRBV12-3 or TRBV12-4 and J usage is TRBJ2-2, with D hard to call. This CDR3 is 14 amino acids long. V gave up 6 bases and J gave up 0 bases, with 8 bases separating them. CDR3 DNA: TGTGCCAGCAGAACAGTGCCGAACACCGGGGAGCTGTTTTTT. It is translated as CASRTVPNTGELFF.

The chain has TRBV6-2 or TRBV6-3 and TRBJ2-2; weak D call: TRBD2 (7 bases). Trimming took 2 bases from V and 5 from J, leaving 15 bases between them. CDR1 is MNHEY, CDR2 SVGEGT, per germline. CDR3 size: 16 residues. The CDR3 DNA sequence: TGTGCCAGCAGTTACCGTCGGGGGGCCCCGACCGGGGAGCTGTTTTTT. Its translation: CASSYRRGAPTGELFF.

This clonotype was picked up a small number of times. The chain employs TRBV20-1 and TRBJ2-3; 8 positions agree with TRBD2. CDR1 is DFQATT and CDR2 is SNEGSKA in the germline V gene (reference sequence). With 7 bases clipped from V and 2 bases from J, the junction kept 5 bases outside the gene matches. The CDR3 is 13 amino acids. The CDR3 protein is CSGLARITDTQYF. CDR3 coding DNA: TGCAGTGGACTAGCGCGGATCACAGATACGCAGTATTTT.

This clonotype turned up a few times. V and J are TRBV9 and TRBJ2-1; 7 nucleotides agree with TRBD2. Germline assignment: CDR1 SGDLS and CDR2 YYNGEE. The CDR3 length is 15 residues. With V trimmed by 6 bases and J by 8 bases, 14 bases remained unmatched. CDR3: CASNFRAGDGDEQFF. DNA of the CDR3: TGTGCCAGCAACTTTAGGGCGGGAGATGGTGATGAGCAGTTCTTC.

The V gene is TRBV20-1, the J gene TRBJ2-2, with 9 positions matching TRBD2. Germline values: CDR1 DFQATT, CDR2 SNEGSKA (reference sequence). The CDR3 covers 15 residues. V dropped 4 bases and J dropped 8; count of bases not matched to a gene: 11. CDR3 nucleotides: TGCAGTGCTACGCTGGGACTAGCCCGACGAGGGGAGCTGTTTTTT. Translation: CSATLGLARRGELFF.

The chain carries TRBV4-2 and TRBJ2-5; tentative D call: TRBD2 (6 bases). The CDR3 sequence is 17 residues long. Germline CDR1 LGHNA, CDR2 YNFKEQ. With 2 bases removed from V and 4 bases from J, the gap between germline ends came to 20 bases. This CDR3 reads CASSQTVAREAGETQYF. CDR3 coding DNA: TGTGCCAGCAGCCAAACGGTGGCCAGGGAGGCTGGAGAGACCCAGTACTTC.

This clonotype has a handful of counts. This chain uses TRBV15 with TRBJ2-7; 10 bases align to TRBD1. The J segment lost 3 bases and the V segment lost 5 bases, leaving 10 bases of the junction unmatched. This CDR3 comprises 16 residues. In germline, CDR1 is LNHNV, CDR2 YYDKDF (reference sequence). The CDR3, as DNA: TGTGCCACCAGCGTTACCGGGACAGGGGTACACTACGAGCAGTACTTC. As protein: CATSVTGTGVHYEQYF.